This record concerns one T cell receptor beta chain sequence. What it binds is not known. CDR3 length: 16 amino acids. With V trimmed by 5 bases and J by 3 bases, 8 bases remained unmatched. Germline assignment: CDR1 SGHVS and CDR2 FQNEAQ. The sample is drawn from a study of early T cells in non-severe SARS-CoV-2 infection. On the study more broadly: Unpaired chains resulted from sequencing bulk RNA of unsorted whole blood.

Individually, cDNA molecules had unique molecular identifiers attached to them. TCRdb called the 5' RACE reads again in MiXCR, with one record for every CDR3 protein. The profile covers about 110,000 distinct CDR3 sequences, with around 13% appearing a single time and around 4.1% taken by the ten largest. Overall study results and limits: CD4 and private specificities were missed by VDJdb matching, which favored anti-spike CD8 responses.

This chain connects TRBV7-8 to TRBJ2-1; 9 bases line up with TRBD1. This specimen consisted of whole blood, obtained at baseline. The TCR sequence derives from an adult who was a healthcare worker with PCR-confirmed SARS-CoV-2 infection or an uninfected control (not recorded which). The CDR3 coding sequence is TGTGCCAGCAGCCCCCGCGGGACAGGGCTCTACAATGAGCAGTTCTTC. Translation: CASSPRGTGLYNEQFF. Complete variable domain (other parts from reference TRBV7-8 and TRBJ2-1): GAGVSQSPRYKVAKRGQDVALRCDPISGHVSLFWYQQALGQGPEFLTYFQNEAQLDKSGLPSDRFFAERPEGSVSTLKIQRTQQEDSAVYLCASSPRGTGLYNEQFFGPGTRLTVL.